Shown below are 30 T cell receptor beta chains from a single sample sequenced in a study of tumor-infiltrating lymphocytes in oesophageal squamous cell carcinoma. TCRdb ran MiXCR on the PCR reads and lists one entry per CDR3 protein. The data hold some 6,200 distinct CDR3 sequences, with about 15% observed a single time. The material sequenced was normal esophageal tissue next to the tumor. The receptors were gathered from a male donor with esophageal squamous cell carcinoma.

Here the CDR3 reads CASSGSSYNEQFF. For the CDR3, the DNA is TGTGCCAGCAGCGGTAGCTCCTACAATGAGCAGTTCTTC. The genes are TRBV7-2 and TRBJ2-7; the D is unclear. The J call may be faulty, since TRBJ2-1 better matches the DNA end. Per the germline V gene, CDR1 is SGHTA and CDR2 is FQGNSA. The CDR3 consists of 13 residues.

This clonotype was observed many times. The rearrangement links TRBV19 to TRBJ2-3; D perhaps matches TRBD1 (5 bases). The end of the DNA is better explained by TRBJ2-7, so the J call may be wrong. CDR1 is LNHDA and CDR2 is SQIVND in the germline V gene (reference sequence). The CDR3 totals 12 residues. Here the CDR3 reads CASSQGIDEQYF. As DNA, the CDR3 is TGTGCCAGTAGTCAGGGAATCGACGAGCAGTACTTC.

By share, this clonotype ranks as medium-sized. The CDR3 coding sequence is TGTGCCATCAGTGACCCACCGACTAGCGGGGTGGCTCATGAGCAGTTCTTC. This encodes CAISDPPTSGVAHEQFF. This chain connects TRBV10-3 to TRBJ2-1; TRBD2 matches at 11 bases. The CDR3 runs to 17 residues. J was trimmed by 8 bases and V by 3 bases; bases with no gene match: 12. CDR1 and CDR2 (germline): ENHRY, SYGVKD.

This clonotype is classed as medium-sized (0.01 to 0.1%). CDR3 sequence reads: CASSFPGGGTDTQYF. The CDR3 DNA sequence: TGTGCCAGCAGCTTTCCAGGGGGCGGCACAGATACGCAGTATTTT. The gene calls are TRBV5-5 and TRBJ2-3, with 8 bases lining up with TRBD1. There are 15 residues in the CDR3. Trimming removed 2 bases from V and 1 base from J; junction bases left unmatched: 3. The germline V gene has CDR1 SGHKS and CDR2 YYEKEE (reference sequence).

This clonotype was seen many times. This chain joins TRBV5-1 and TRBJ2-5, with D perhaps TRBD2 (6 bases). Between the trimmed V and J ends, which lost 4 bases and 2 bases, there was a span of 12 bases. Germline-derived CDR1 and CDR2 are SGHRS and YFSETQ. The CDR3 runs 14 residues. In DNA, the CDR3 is TGCGCCAGCAGCACCGGGGGTACTCAAGAGACCCAGTACTTC. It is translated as CASSTGGTQETQYF.

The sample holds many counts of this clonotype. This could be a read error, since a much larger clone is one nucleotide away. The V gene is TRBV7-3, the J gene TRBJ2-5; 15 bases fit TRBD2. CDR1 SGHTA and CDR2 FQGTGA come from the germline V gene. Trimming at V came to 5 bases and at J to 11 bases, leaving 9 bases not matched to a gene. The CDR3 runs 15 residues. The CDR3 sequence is CASSVGLAGGNEQYF. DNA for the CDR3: TGTGCCAGCAGCGTAGGACTAGCGGGGGGGAATGAGCAGTACTTC.

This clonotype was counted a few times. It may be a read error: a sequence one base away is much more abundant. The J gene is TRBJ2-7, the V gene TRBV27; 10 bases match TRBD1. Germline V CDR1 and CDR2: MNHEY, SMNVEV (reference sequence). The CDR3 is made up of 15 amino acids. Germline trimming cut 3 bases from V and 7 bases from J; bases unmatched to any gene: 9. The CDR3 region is CASSFKGQGMDEQYF. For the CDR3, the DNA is TGTGCCAGCAGTTTTAAGGGACAGGGGATGGATGAGCAGTACTTC.

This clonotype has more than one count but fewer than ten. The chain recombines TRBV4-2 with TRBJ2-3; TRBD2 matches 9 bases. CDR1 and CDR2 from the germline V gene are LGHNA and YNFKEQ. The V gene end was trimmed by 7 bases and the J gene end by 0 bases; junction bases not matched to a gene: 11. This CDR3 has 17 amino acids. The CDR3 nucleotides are TGTGCCAGCACCCGGGGGAGCGGGGGGCCTAGCACAGATACGCAGTATTTT. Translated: CASTRGSGGPSTDTQYF.

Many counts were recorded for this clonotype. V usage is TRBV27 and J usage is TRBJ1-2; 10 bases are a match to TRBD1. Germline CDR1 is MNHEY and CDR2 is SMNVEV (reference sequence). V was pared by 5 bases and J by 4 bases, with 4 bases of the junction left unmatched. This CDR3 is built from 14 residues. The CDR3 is CASSRGDRGYGYTF. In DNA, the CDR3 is TGTGCCAGCAGTCGCGGGGACAGGGGCTATGGCTACACCTTC.

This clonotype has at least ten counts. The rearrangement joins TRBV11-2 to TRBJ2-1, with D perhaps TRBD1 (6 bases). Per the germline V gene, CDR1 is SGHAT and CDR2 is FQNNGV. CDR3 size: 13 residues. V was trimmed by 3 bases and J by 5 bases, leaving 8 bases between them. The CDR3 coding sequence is TGTGCCAGCAGCTTCGACAGGAACAATGAGCAGTTCTTC. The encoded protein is CASSFDRNNEQFF.

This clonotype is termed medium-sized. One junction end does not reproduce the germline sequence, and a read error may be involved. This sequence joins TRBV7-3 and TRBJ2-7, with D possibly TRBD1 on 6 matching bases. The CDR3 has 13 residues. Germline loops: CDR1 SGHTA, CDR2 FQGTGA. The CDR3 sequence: CASSRTGNSPLHF. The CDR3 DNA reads TGTGCCAGCAGCCGCACAGGGAATTCACCCCTCCACTTC.

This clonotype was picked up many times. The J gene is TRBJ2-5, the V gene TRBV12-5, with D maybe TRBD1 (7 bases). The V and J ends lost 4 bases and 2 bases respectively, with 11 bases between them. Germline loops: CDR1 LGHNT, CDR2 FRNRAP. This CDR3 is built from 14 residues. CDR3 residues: CASGWAGGQETQYF. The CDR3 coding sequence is TGTGCTAGTGGTTGGGCAGGGGGGCAAGAGACCCAGTACTTC.

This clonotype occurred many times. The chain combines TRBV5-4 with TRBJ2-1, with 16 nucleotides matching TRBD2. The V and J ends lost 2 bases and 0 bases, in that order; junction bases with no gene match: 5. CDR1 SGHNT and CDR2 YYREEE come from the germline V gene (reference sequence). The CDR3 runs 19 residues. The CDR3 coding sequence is TGTGCCAGCAGCTTATCGGGACTAGCGGGGGGGAGCTCCTACAATGAGCAGTTCTTC. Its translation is CASSLSGLAGGSSYNEQFF.

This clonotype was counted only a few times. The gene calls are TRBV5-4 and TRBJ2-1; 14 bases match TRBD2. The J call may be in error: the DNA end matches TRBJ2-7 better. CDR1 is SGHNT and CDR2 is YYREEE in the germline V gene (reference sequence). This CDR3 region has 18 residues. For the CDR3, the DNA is TGTGCCAGCAGCCCGAGGACTAGCGGGGGGACGAGCTCCTACGAGCAGTACTTC. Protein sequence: CASSPRTSGGTSSYEQYF.

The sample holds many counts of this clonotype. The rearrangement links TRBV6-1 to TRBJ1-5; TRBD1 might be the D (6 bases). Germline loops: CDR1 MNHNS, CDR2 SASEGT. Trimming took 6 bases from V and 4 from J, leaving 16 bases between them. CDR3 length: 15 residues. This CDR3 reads CASSSSGALNQPQHF. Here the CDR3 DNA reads TGTGCCAGCAGCAGTTCAGGGGCCCTAAATCAGCCCCAGCATTTT.

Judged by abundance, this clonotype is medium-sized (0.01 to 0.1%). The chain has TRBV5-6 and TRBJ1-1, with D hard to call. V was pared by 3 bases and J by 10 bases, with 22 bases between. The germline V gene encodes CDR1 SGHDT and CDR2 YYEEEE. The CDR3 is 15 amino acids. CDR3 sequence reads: CASSSRSAAGTLAFF. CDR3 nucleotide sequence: TGTGCCAGCAGCTCACGGAGCGCGGCCGGAACCTTAGCTTTCTTT.

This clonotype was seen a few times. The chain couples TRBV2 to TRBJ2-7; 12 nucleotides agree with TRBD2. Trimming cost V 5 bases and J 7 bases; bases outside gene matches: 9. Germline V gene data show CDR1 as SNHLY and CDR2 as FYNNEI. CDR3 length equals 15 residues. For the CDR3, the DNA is TGTGCCAGCAGTCTACTAGCGGGGGGCTCTAATGAGCAGTACTTC. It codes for CASSLLAGGSNEQYF.

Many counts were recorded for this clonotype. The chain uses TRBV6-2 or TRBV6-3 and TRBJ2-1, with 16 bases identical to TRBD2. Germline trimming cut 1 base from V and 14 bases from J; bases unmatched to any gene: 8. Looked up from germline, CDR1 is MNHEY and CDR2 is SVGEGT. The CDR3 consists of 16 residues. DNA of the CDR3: TGTGCCAGCAGTTACTATCCCGGGACTAGCGGGGGGGGCGAGTTCTTC. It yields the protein CASSYYPGTSGGGEFF.

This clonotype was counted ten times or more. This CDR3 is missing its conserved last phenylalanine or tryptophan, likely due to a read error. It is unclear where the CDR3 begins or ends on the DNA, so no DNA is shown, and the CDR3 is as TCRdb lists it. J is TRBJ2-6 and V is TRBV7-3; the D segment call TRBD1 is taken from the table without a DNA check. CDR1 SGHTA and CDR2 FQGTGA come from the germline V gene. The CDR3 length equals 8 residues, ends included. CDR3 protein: CASSLGAT.

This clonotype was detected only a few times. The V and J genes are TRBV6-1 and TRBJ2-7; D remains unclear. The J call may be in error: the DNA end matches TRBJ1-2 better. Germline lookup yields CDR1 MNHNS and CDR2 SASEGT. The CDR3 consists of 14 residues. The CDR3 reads CASSENIGKYGYTF. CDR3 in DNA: TGTGCCAGCAGTGAAAATATAGGGAAATATGGCTACACCTTC.

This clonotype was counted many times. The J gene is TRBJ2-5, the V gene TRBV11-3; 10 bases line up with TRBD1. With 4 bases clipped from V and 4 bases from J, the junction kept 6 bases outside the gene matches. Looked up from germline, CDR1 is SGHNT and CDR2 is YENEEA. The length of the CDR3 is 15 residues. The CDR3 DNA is TGTGCCAGCAGCTCGGGACAGGGGCTGGGAGAGACCCAGTACTTC. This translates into CASSSGQGLGETQYF. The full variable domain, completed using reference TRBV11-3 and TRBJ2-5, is EAGVVQSPRYKIIEKKQPVAFWCNPISGHNTLYWYLQNLGQGPELLIRYENEEAVDDSQLPKDRFSAERLKGVDSTLKIQPAELGDSAVYLCASSSGQGLGETQYFGPGTRLLVL.

The CDR3 DNA reads TGTGCCAGCAGTTTGAGACGTTATTATAGCTACACCTTC. This encodes CASSLRRYYSYTF. The chain combines TRBV12-3 or TRBV12-4 with TRBJ1-2; no clear D gene. With 3 bases removed from V and 9 bases from J, the gap between germline ends came to 14 bases. The CDR3 totals 13 residues.

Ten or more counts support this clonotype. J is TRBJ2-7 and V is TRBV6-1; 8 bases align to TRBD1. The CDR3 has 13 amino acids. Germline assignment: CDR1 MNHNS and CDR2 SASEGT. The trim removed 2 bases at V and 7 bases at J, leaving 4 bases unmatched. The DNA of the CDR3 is TGTGCCAGCAGTGAACAGGGGGCGAAAGAGCAGTACTTC. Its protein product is CASSEQGAKEQYF.

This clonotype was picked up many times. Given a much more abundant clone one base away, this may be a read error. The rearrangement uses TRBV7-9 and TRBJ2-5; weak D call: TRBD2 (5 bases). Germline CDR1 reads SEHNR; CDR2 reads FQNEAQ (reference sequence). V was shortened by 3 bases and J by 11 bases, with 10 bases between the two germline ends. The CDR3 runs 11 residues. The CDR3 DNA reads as TGTGCCAGCAGCTTCCGGGAAGAGCAGTACTTC. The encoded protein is CASSFREEQYF.

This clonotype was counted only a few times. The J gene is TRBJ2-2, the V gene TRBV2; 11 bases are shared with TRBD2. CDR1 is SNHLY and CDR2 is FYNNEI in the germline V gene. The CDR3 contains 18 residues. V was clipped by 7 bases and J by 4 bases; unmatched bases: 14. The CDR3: CASTILAGAQGSTGELFF. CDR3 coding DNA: TGTGCCAGCACAATACTAGCGGGGGCGCAGGGGAGCACCGGGGAGCTGTTTTTT.

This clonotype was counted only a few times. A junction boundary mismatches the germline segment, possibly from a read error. This chain's CDR3 is CASSAPGPGHRGAVF. In nucleotides, the CDR3 is TGTGCCAGCAGCGCCCCTGGCCCTGGACACCGGGGAGCTGTTTTT. This sequence joins TRBV14 and TRBJ2-2; TRBD1 or TRBD2 may be the D gene (5 bases each). The germline CDR1 and CDR2 sequences are SGHDN and FVKESK. The CDR3 contains 15 residues.

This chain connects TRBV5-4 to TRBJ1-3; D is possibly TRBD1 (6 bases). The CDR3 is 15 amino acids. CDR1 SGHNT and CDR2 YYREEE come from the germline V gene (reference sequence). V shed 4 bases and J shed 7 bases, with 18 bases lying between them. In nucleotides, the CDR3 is TGTGCCAGCAGCCTAACAGGGCGCGATGGGAACACCATATATTTT. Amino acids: CASSLTGRDGNTIYF.

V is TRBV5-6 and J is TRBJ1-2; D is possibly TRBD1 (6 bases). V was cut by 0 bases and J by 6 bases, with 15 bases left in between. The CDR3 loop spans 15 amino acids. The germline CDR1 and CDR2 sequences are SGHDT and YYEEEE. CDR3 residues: CASSLAVTGKDGYTF. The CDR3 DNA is TGTGCCAGCAGCTTGGCAGTCACAGGGAAGGATGGCTACACCTTC.

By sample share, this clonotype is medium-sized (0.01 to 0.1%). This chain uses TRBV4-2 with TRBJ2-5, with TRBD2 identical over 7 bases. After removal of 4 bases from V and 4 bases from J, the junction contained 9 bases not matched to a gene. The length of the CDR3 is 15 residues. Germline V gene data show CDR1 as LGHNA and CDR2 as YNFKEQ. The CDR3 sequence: CASSPGWTSGETQYF. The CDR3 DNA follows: TGTGCCAGCAGCCCGGGATGGACTAGTGGAGAGACCCAGTACTTC.

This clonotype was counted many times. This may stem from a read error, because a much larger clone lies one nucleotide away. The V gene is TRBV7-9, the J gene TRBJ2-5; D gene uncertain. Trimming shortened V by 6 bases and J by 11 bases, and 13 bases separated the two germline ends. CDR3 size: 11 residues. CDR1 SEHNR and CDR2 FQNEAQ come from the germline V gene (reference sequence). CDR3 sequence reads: CASSFDLEQYF. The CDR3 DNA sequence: TGTGCCAGCAGTTTCGATCTTGAGCAGTACTTC.